This T cell receptor beta chain is from a study of Graves' ophthalmopathy and Graves' hyperthyroidism. For repertoire sequencing, the TCR beta CDR3 regions were amplified from RNA transcripts. After a first-round RT-PCR with HTBI primers, a second-round multiplex PCR was run. TCRdb fed the multiplex PCR reads into MiXCR, producing one record per CDR3 protein. The sample yields about 480,000 distinct CDR3 sequences, roughly an eighth seen once. Germline V gene data show CDR1 as DFQATT and CDR2 as SNEGSKA (reference sequence). J lost 4 bases, V lost 6 bases, and 6 bases had no gene match. The CDR3 sequence is 13 residues long. This clonotype was observed at least ten times.

The specimen sequenced was blood. The chain carries TRBV20-1 and TRBJ2-7; 10 bases are a match to TRBD2. This TCR came from a woman aged 25-40 years with Graves' ophthalmopathy. In nucleotides, the CDR3 is TGCAGTGCAGCTAGCGGGAGCAGATACGAGCAGTACTTC. Amino acid sequence: CSAASGSRYEQYF.